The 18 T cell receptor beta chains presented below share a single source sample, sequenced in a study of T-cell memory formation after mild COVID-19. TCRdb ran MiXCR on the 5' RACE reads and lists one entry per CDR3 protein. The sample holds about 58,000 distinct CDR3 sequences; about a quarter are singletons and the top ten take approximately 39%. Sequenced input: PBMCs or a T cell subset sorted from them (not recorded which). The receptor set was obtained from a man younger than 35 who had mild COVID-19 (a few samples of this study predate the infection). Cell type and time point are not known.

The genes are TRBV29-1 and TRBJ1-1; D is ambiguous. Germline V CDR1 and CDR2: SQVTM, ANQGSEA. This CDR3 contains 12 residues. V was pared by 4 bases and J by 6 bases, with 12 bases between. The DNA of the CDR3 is TGCAGCGTTGTGGGCCATGAAGCTGAAGCTTTCTTT. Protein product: CSVVGHEAEAFF.

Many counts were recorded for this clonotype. CDR3 DNA: TGTGCCAGCAGCATAACCGGGGAGCTGTTTTTT. The encoded protein is CASSITGELFF. V usage is TRBV28 and J usage is TRBJ2-2; D is undetermined. Germline loops: CDR1 MDHEN, CDR2 SYDVKM. This CDR3 is built from 11 residues. V lost 6 bases and J lost 5, with 4 bases in between.

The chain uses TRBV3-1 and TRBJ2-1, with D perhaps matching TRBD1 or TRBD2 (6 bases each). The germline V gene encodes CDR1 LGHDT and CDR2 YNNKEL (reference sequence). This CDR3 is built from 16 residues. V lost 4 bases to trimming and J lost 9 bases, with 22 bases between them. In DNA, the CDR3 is TGTGCCAGCAGCCCCACGGGGGCTAGCTCTTCGCGTGAGCAGTTCTTC. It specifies CASSPTGASSSREQFF.

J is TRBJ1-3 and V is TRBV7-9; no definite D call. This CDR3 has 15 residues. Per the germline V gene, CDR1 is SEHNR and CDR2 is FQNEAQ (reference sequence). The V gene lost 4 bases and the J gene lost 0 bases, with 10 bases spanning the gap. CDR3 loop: CASSSAYLSGNTIYF. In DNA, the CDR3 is TGTGCCAGCAGCTCAGCTTACCTCTCTGGAAACACCATATATTTT.

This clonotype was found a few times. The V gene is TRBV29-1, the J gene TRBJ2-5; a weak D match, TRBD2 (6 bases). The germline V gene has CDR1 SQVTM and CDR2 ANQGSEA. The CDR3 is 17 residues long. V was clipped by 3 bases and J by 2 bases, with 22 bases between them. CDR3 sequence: CSVDDTGAGLLQETQYF. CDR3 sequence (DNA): TGCAGCGTTGACGACACCGGGGCGGGGCTATTACAAGAGACCCAGTACTTC.

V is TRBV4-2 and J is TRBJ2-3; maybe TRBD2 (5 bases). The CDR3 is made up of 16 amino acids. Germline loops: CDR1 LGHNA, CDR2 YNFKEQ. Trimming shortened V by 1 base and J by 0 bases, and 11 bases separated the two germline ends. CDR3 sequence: CASSQGGLLSTDTQYF. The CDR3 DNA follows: TGTGCCAGCAGCCAAGGTGGACTTCTAAGCACAGATACGCAGTATTTT.

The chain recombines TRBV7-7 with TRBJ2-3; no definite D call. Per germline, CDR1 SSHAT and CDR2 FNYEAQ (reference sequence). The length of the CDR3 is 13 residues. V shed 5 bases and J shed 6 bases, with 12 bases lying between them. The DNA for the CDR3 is TGTGCCAGCAGCCAAGCTGGTACGGATACGCAGTATTTT. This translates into CASSQAGTDTQYF.

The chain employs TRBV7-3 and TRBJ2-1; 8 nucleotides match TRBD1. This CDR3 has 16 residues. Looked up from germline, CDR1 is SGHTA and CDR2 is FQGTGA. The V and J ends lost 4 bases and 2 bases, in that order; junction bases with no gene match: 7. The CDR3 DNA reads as TGTGCCAGCAGCTCAACGGGGACAGGTCCCTACAATGAGCAGTTCTTC. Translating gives CASSSTGTGPYNEQFF.

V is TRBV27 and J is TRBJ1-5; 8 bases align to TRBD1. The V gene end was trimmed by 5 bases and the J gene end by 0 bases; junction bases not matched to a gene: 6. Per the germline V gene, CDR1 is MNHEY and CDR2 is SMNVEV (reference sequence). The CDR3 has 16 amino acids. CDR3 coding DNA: TGTGCCAGCAGTCCCCAGACAGGGGATAGCAATCAGCCCCAGCATTTT. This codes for CASSPQTGDSNQPQHF.

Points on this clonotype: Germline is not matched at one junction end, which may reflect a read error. The CDR3 region has the DNA TGCAGTGCAAGAGGGACCCCCGGTTCGGCTTTCTTT. Encoded protein: CSARGTPGSAFF. The chain combines TRBV20-1 with TRBJ1-1; D might be TRBD1 (5 bases). CDR3 size: 12 residues. CDR1 is DFQATT and CDR2 is SNEGSKA in the germline V gene (reference sequence).

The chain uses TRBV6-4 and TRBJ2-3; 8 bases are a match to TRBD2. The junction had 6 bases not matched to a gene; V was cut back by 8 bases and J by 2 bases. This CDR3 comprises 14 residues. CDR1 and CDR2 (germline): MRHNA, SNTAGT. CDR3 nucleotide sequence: TGTGCCAGCTCTATGCGGGGGGCCACAGATACGCAGTATTTT. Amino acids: CASSMRGATDTQYF.

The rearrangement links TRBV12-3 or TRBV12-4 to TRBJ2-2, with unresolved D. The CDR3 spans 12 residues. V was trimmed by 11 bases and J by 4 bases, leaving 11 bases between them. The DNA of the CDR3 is TGTGCCGACGGGCACCCCACCGGGGAGCTGTTTTTT. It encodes CADGHPTGELFF.

CDR3 residues: CASSLGASGTGELFF. CDR3 bases: TGTGCCAGCAGCTTAGGTGCTAGCGGCACCGGGGAGCTGTTTTTT. The rearrangement uses TRBV7-8 and TRBJ2-2, with TRBD2 matching 7 bases. V shed 1 base, J shed 4 bases, and the junction held 3 bases outside the gene matches. Germline CDR1 and CDR2: SGHVS and FQNEAQ. The CDR3 extends over 15 amino acids.

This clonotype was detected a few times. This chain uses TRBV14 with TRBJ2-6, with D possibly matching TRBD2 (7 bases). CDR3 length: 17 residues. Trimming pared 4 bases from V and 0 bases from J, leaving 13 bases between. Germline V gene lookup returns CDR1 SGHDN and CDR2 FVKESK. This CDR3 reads CASSPARGASGANVLTF. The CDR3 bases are TGTGCCAGCAGCCCCGCCCGGGGGGCCTCTGGGGCCAACGTCCTGACTTTC.

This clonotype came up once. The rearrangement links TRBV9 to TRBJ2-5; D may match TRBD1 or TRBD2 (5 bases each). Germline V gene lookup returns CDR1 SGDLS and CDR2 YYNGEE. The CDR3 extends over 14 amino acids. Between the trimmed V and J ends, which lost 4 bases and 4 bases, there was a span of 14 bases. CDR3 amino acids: CASSSAWGRETQYF. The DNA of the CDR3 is TGTGCCAGCAGCTCCGCTTGGGGGAGAGAGACCCAGTACTTC.

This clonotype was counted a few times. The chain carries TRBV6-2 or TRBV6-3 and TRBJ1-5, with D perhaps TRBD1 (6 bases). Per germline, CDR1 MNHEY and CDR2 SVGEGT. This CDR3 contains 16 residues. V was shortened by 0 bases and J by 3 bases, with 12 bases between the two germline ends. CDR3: CASSYSRTVVNQPQHF. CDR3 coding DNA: TGTGCCAGCAGTTACTCAAGGACAGTCGTCAATCAGCCCCAGCATTTT.

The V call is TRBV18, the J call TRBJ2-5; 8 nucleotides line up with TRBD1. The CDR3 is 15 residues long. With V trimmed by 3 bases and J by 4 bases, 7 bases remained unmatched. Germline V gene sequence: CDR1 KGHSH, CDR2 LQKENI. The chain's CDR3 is CASSPLGQGGETQYF. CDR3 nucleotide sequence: TGTGCCAGCTCACCCCTCGGACAGGGAGGAGAGACCCAGTACTTC.

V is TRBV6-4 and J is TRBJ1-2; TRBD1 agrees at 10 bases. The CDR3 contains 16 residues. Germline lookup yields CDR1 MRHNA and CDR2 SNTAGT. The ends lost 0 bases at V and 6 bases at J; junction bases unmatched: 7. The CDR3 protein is CASSDSYQDRGNGYTF. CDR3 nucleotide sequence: TGTGCCAGCAGTGACTCCTACCAGGACAGGGGGAATGGCTACACCTTC.